The 5 T cell receptor beta chains below were found in one sample sequenced in a study of blood T cell repertoires in COVID-19. The protocol was immunoSEQ multiplex PCR, while the TCRdb copy is restricted to in-frame clones and leaves out a portion. This sample has 95,000 to 150,000 clones; about 90% occur once, and the top ten carry under 30%. Sequenced sample: peripheral blood. Receptor source: an older woman with acute or convalescent COVID-19.

This clone was seen a few times. The V and J genes are TRBV7-8 and TRBJ1-6; D uncertain. The CDR3 has 16 residues. CDR1 is SGHVS, CDR2 FQNEAQ, per germline. The V gene lost 1 base and the J gene lost 7 bases, with 14 bases spanning the gap. The CDR3 sequence is CASSLEKTSRNSPLHF. The CDR3 nucleotides read TGTGCCAGCAGCTTAGAGAAGACAAGTAGAAATTCACCCCTCCACTTT.

The chain employs TRBV7-8 and TRBJ2-7; perhaps TRBD2 as D (5 bases). Germline CDR1 SGHVS, CDR2 FQNEAQ. The length of the CDR3 is 15 residues. The V gene lost 1 base and the J gene lost 0 bases, with 10 bases spanning the gap. The CDR3 here is CASSLEVGSSYEQYF. The DNA of the CDR3 is TGTGCCAGCAGCTTAGAGGTGGGGAGCTCCTACGAGCAGTACTTC.

This clone appeared a few times. The sample carries other DNA sequences with the same CDR3. The chain employs TRBV30 and TRBJ1-5, with a possible D match to TRBD1 (6 bases). Trimming took 1 base from V and 2 from J, leaving 9 bases between them. The length of the CDR3 is 14 residues. Germline values: CDR1 GTSNPN, CDR2 SVGIG (reference sequence). The CDR3 DNA reads as TGTGCCTGGAGTGGGGGGGGCGGCAATCAGCCCCAGCATTTT. Protein sequence: CAWSGGGGNQPQHF.

This chain uses TRBV28 with TRBJ2-7; TRBD1 is a possible D gene (6 bases). Trimming stripped 4 bases from V and 3 bases from J, with 16 bases between. The CDR3 is made up of 15 amino acids. Germline assignment: CDR1 MDHEN and CDR2 SYDVKM. CDR3 sequence (DNA): TGTGCCAGCAGTTCCAGCCACAGGGTTCGCTACGAGCAGTACTTC. It codes for CASSSSHRVRYEQYF.

The CDR3 nucleotides read TGTGCCATCAGCGGGACAGGGATTTTTGGGGCCAACGTCCTGACTTTC. Its protein is CAISGTGIFGANVLTF. This rearrangement joins TRBV10-3 to TRBJ2-6; TRBD1 agrees at 9 bases. This CDR3 comprises 16 residues. The germline V gene encodes CDR1 ENHRY and CDR2 SYGVKD. Trimming took 6 bases from V and 3 from J; bases not matched to a gene: 6.